The clone carrying this T cell receptor beta chain was counted once. The data are from a study of blood T cell repertoires in COVID-19. Germline values: CDR1 SEHNR, CDR2 FQNEAQ (reference sequence). V was clipped by 3 bases and J by 2 bases; unmatched bases: 3. There are 15 residues in the CDR3. Libraries were prepared by immunoSEQ multiplex PCR; TCRdb keeps only in-frame clonotypes and omits some of them. The profile shows approximately 240,000 clones, approximately 83% of them singletons. The receptor's source is a woman aged 55-70 years with acute or convalescent COVID-19. Input material: peripheral blood. The chain joins TRBV7-9 to TRBJ2-2, with TRBD1 identical over 7 bases. CDR3 in amino acids: CASSFGQDNTGELFF. In DNA form, the CDR3 reads TGTGCCAGCAGCTTCGGACAGGACAACACCGGGGAGCTGTTTTTT.